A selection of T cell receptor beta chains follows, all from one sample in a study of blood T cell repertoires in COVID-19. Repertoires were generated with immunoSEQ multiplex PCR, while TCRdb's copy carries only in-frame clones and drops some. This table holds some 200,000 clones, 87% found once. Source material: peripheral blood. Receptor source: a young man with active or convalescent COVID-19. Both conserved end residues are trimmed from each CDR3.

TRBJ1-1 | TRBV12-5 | ASGLEGQNTEAF
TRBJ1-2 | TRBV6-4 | ASSAGQGYGYT
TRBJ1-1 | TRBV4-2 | ASSQGEIWNSNTEAF
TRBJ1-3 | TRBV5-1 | ASSFGLGQNSGNTIY
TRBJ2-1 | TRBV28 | ASSWSRTSGRGDYNEQF
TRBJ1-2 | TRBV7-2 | ASSLGLKQGYT
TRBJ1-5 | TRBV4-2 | ASSQDLLGTGVNQPQH
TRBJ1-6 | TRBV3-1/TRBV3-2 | ASSHTVSNSPLH
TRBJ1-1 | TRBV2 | ASRLSSDEAF
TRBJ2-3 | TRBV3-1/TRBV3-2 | ASSLTLMSGGPTDTQY
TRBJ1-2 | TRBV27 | ASSPTPGTGGYGYT
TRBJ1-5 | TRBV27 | ASSTLNQPQH
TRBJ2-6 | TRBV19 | ASSRDRSTSGANVLT
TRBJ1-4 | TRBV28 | ASSLRGRGAEKLF
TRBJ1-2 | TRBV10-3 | AIRGTVGRSNYGYT
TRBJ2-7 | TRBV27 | ASSSGLLTYEQY
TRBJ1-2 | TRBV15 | ATSRGNEETNYGYT
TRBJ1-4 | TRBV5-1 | ASSPLFTGEKLF
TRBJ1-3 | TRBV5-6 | ASSFWTGRSGNTIY
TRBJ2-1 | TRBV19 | ASSASGASGEQF
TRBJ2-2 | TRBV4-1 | ASSQFSGSGELF
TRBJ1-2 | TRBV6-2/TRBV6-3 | ASSYESGRARGYT
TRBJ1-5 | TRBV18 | ASSPQGNRNQPQH
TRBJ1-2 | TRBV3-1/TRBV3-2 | ASSQGVKRSAGRGGYT
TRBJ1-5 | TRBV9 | ASSVEGRNQPQH
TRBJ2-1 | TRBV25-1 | ATESEFPYNEQF
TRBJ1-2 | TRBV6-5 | ASSPGQGSGYT
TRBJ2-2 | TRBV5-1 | ASSLLGGGKTGELF
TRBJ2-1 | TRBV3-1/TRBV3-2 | ASSQGALAGSYNEQF
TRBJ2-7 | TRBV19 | ASSVGSAYEQY
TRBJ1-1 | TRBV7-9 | ASDPGGPLTAF
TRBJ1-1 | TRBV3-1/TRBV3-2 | ASSQKSRGNTEAF
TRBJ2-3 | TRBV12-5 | ASGRTGTGTDTQY
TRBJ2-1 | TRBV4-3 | ASSHRQGNNEQF
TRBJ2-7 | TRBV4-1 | ASSQVMRERSDEQY
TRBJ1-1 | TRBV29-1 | SVQPRTGVAEAF
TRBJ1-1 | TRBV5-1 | ASSLVGSSTTEAF
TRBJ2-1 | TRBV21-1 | ASSKRTSGGGSSYNEQF
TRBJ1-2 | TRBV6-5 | ASSRGLNYGYT
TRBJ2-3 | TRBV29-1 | SALQGTDTQY